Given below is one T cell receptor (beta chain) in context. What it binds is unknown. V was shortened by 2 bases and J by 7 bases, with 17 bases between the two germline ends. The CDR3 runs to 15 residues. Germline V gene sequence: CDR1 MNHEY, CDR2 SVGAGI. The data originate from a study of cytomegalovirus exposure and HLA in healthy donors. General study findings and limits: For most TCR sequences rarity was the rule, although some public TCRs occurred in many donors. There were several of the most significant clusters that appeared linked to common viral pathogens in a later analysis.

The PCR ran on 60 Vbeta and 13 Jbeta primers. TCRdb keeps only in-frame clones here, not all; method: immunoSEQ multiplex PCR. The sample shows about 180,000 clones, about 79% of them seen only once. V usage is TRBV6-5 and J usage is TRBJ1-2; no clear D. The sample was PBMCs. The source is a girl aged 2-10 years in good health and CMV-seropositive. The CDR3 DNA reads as TGTGCCAGCAGTTACAGTTTGGCCGACATAAGTGGCTACACCTTC. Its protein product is CASSYSLADISGYTF.